These 12 T cell receptor beta chains were sequenced from one sample in a study of T cells in Graves' hyperthyroidism and ophthalmopathy. Amplified regions were TCR beta CDR3 sequences from RNA transcripts. The study used the HTBI primer set for a first-round RT-PCR of the TCR CDR3. TCRdb re-analysed the multiplex PCR reads in MiXCR, keeping a single row per CDR3 protein. Here the sample spans some 530,000 distinct CDR3 sequences, roughly 23% being singletons. Material for sequencing was blood. The receptors were gathered from an older woman with Graves' ophthalmopathy.

There are a few counts of this clonotype. CDR3 protein: CASSLGEGRLGQGTF. CDR3 coding DNA: TGTGCCAGCAGTTTAGGTGAAGGAAGGCTAGGGCAGGGGACCTTC. The J gene is TRBJ1-2, the V gene TRBV12-3 or TRBV12-4; D possibly corresponds to TRBD1 (6 bases). The V end lost 1 base, the J end lost 14 bases, and 23 bases lay between the germline ends. The CDR3 covers 15 residues.

This clonotype appeared a few times. The CDR3 nucleotides read TGTGCCAGCAGTACCGACAGGGGCGTTAACTATGGCTACACCTTC. This sequence encodes CASSTDRGVNYGYTF. V is TRBV6-5 and J is TRBJ1-2; 8 nucleotides agree with TRBD1. The CDR3 totals 15 residues. The ends lost 5 bases at V and 1 base at J; junction bases unmatched: 6. CDR1 is MNHEY and CDR2 is SVGAGI in the germline V gene.

V is TRBV20-1 and J is TRBJ2-3, with D possibly being TRBD2 (6 bases). V dropped 4 bases and J dropped 5 bases, with 19 bases sitting between them. The CDR3 has 15 amino acids. The germline V gene has CDR1 DFQATT and CDR2 SNEGSKA (reference sequence). CDR3: CSAIRDSGPQDTQYF. The CDR3 DNA follows: TGCAGTGCTATCCGGGACTCAGGTCCCCAAGATACGCAGTATTTT.

This clonotype was recorded a few times. The chain couples TRBV28 to TRBJ1-6, with TRBD1 identical over 7 bases. The V gene end was trimmed by 6 bases and the J gene end by 5 bases; junction bases not matched to a gene: 10. Per germline, CDR1 MDHEN and CDR2 SYDVKM. The CDR3 totals 16 residues. The CDR3 reads CASRNRQGFNNSPLHF. The CDR3 nucleotides are TGTGCCAGCAGGAACAGACAGGGATTCAATAATTCACCCCTCCACTTT.

The chain employs TRBV28 and TRBJ2-1; the match to TRBD2 covers 10 bases. The ends lost 2 bases at V and 12 bases at J; junction bases unmatched: 7. The CDR3 is made up of 14 amino acids. CDR1 MDHEN and CDR2 SYDVKM come from the germline V gene. CDR3 loop: CASSLGLAGVRQFF. The CDR3 bases are TGTGCCAGCAGTTTAGGGCTAGCGGGAGTACGGCAGTTCTTC.

The V call is TRBV6-1, the J call TRBJ1-1, with D unresolved. CDR3 length equals 13 residues. The ends were cut back, 6 bases at V and 5 bases at J, with 13 bases in the middle. Germline CDR1 is MNHNS and CDR2 is SASEGT. The CDR3 sequence: CASSIEGLTEAFF. DNA of the CDR3: TGTGCCAGCAGCATCGAAGGGCTGACTGAAGCTTTCTTT.

This clonotype was counted ten times or more. The gene calls are TRBV5-1 and TRBJ2-1, with 8 bases aligning to TRBD2. There are 15 residues in the CDR3. Germline V lookup: CDR1 SGHRS, CDR2 YFSETQ. V shed 2 bases and J 4 bases; nucleotides not matched to a gene: 5. The CDR3 reads CASSLDSGSYNEQFF. CDR3 bases: TGCGCCAGCAGCTTAGACAGCGGGAGTTACAATGAGCAGTTCTTC.

V and J are TRBV29-1 and TRBJ1-3; 7 positions agree with TRBD1. The germline V gene encodes CDR1 SQVTM and CDR2 ANQGSEA. The V gene end was trimmed by 7 bases and the J gene end by 2 bases; junction bases not matched to a gene: 8. CDR3 size: 14 residues. CDR3 in amino acids: CSAVGRGPGNTIYF. CDR3 in DNA: TGCAGCGCCGTGGGGAGGGGGCCTGGAAACACCATATATTTT.

This clonotype has more than one count but fewer than ten. The genes are TRBV6-9 and TRBJ1-2; possibly TRBD1 for D (5 bases). V was shortened by 2 bases and J by 4 bases, with 20 bases between the two germline ends. CDR1 and CDR2 (germline): MNHGY, SVAAGI. CDR3 length: 17 residues. The CDR3 coding sequence is TGTGCCAGCAGTTATCCCCCCTGGGACGGAGGTAGCTATGGCTACACCTTC. It encodes CASSYPPWDGGSYGYTF.

This clonotype was observed many times. The gene calls are TRBV7-9 and TRBJ2-5; the D gene is possibly TRBD2 (5 bases). Trimming left V 7 bases short and J 9 bases short, with 18 bases between. Germline V gene data show CDR1 as SEHNR and CDR2 as FQNEAQ (reference sequence). CDR3 length: 13 amino acids. CDR3 nucleotide sequence: TGTGCCAGCACCCCAGACTCCCGGCGGGCCCAGTACTTC. Protein: CASTPDSRRAQYF.

The chain combines TRBV7-2 with TRBJ1-3; the D is unclear. V was shortened by 1 base and J by 2 bases, with 18 bases between the two germline ends. The germline V gene encodes CDR1 SGHTA and CDR2 FQGNSA. This CDR3 has 18 amino acids. The CDR3 sequence is CASSLVGSLKAPGNTIYF. CDR3 in DNA: TGTGCCAGCAGCTTAGTTGGTAGTCTTAAGGCCCCTGGAAACACCATATATTTT.

This clonotype was picked up many times. The chain has TRBV12-3 or TRBV12-4 and TRBJ2-1, with TRBD2 as a possible D gene (6 bases). The CDR3 length is 15 residues. The V gene lost 3 bases and the J gene lost 4 bases, with 13 bases spanning the gap. CDR3 in amino acids: CASSFGAGRYNEQFF. For the CDR3, the DNA is TGTGCCAGCAGTTTTGGGGCGGGGCGATACAATGAGCAGTTCTTC.